This TCR beta chain was documented in a study of blood T cell repertoires in COVID-19. Study background: The United States, Italy and Spain provided the acute and convalescent COVID-19 samples. Nucleic acid was either cDNA or gDNA, and it came from T cells, B-cell-depleted T cells, or PBMCs.

In the source study's methods: Amplification with reference gene primers provided the estimates of nucleated cell counts. Produced via immunoSEQ multiplex PCR; TCRdb's table is partial and in-frame only. V, J and clone size derive from that table, while D and trimming were established from the DNA sequence. In the table there are under 250,000 clones, about four fifths of which are singletons. V was clipped by 4 bases and J by 5 bases, with 6 bases between them. Germline CDR1 is SNHLY and CDR2 is FYNNEI. CDR3 length: 12 amino acids. The clonotype originates from a woman aged 25 to 45 who had recovered from COVID-19. The chain recombines TRBV2 with TRBJ1-5; D is possibly TRBD1 (6 bases). Sequencing used peripheral blood. This CDR3 is CASSGGHQPQHF. The CDR3 coding sequence is TGTGCCAGCAGTGGGGGGCATCAGCCCCAGCATTTT.